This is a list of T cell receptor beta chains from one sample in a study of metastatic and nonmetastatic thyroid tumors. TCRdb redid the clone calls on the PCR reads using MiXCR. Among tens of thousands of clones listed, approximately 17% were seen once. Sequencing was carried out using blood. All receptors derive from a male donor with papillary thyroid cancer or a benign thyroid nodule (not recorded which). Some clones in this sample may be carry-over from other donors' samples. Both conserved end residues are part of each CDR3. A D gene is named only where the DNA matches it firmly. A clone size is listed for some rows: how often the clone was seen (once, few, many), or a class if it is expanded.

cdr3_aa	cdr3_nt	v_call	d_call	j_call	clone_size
CASSLPGPLGELFF	TGCGCCAGCAGCTTACCGGGACCCTTAGGGGAGCTGTTTTTT	TRBV5-1	.	TRBJ2-2	many
CASSYRTGGYEAFF	TGTGCCAGCAGTTACCGAACAGGGGGCTACGAAGCTTTCTTT	TRBV27	TRBD1	TRBJ1-1	few
CASSLGYGGGNTIYF	TGTGCCAGCAGCTTAGGTTACGGGGGTGGAAACACCATATATTTT	TRBV7-6	.	TRBJ1-3	.
CSAKEGRIQETQYF	TGCAGTGCTAAGGAGGGCAGGATTCAAGAGACCCAGTACTTC	TRBV20-1	.	TRBJ2-5	many
CATSGDDYEQYF	TGTGCCACCAGTGGGGACGATTACGAGCAGTACTTC	TRBV24-1	.	TRBJ2-7	.
CASSFSYSATPYEQYF	TGCGCCAGCAGCTTTTCTTATTCAGCTACCCCCTACGAGCAGTACTTC	TRBV5-1	.	TRBJ2-7	.
CASSISPRDYSNQPQHF	TGTGCCAGTAGTATTTCCCCCAGGGATTATAGCAATCAGCCCCAGCATTTT	TRBV19	.	TRBJ1-5	many
CSVIGHSGANVLTF	TGCAGCGTTATCGGTCACTCTGGGGCCAACGTCCTGACTTTC	TRBV29-1	.	TRBJ2-6	many
CSARDPGTRGGVDTQYF	TGCAGTGCTAGAGATCCCGGGACAAGGGGTGGAGTGGATACGCAGTATTTT	TRBV20-1	.	TRBJ2-3	many
CATSDRQGLAVYNEQFF	TGTGCCACCAGTGACCGACAAGGACTAGCGGTCTACAATGAGCAGTTCTTC	TRBV24-1	TRBD2	TRBJ2-1	.
CASIPTVTTEVYEQYF	TGTGCCAGCATCCCGACAGTAACAACTGAGGTCTACGAGCAGTACTTC	TRBV6-1	.	TRBJ2-7	.
CASSLLVVVYEQYF	TGTGCCAGCAGCTTATTGGTGGTCGTCTACGAGCAGTACTTC	TRBV7-9	.	TRBJ2-7	few
CASRGSGNNEQFF	TGTGCCAGCAGAGGAAGCGGAAACAATGAGCAGTTCTTC	TRBV25-1	.	TRBJ2-1	many
CASEGLAVTYEQYF	TGTGCCAGCGAAGGACTAGCGGTTACCTACGAGCAGTACTTC	TRBV2	TRBD2	TRBJ2-7	many
CSARDSFSLEPQHF	TGCAGTGCTCGGGACAGCTTTTCGTTGGAGCCCCAGCATTTT	TRBV20-1	TRBD1	TRBJ1-5	many
CASSFGVRLLQPQHF	TGTGCCAGCAGTTTTGGCGTTCGGCTTCTTCAGCCCCAGCATTTT	TRBV28	.	TRBJ1-5	many
CASNRAGGPYEQYF	TGTGCCAGCAATAGAGCGGGAGGGCCCTACGAGCAGTACTTC	TRBV6-1	TRBD2	TRBJ2-7	medium-sized
CASSCSIYAGYTF	TGTGCCAGCAGCTGCAGTATATATGCGGGCTACACCTTC	TRBV28	.	TRBJ1-2	few
CASSLTSNQPQHF	TGTGCCAGCAGTTTAACTAGCAATCAGCCCCAGCATTTT	TRBV12-3/TRBV12-4	.	TRBJ1-5	many